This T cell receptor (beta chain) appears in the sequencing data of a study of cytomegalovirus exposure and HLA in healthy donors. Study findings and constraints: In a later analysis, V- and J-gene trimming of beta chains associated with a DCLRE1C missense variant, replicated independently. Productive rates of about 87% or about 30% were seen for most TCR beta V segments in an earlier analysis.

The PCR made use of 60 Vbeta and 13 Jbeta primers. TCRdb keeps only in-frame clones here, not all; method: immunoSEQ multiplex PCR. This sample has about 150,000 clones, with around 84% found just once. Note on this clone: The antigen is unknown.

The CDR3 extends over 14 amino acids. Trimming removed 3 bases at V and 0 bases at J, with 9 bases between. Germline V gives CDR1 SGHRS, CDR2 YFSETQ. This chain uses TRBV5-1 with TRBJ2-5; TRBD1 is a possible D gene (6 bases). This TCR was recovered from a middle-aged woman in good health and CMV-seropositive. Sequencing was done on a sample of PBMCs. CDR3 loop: CASSSQGYQETQYF. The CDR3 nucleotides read TGCGCCAGCAGCTCACAGGGTTACCAAGAGACCCAGTACTTC. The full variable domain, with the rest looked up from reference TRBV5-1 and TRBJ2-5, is KAGVTQTPRYLIKTRGQQVTLSCSPISGHRSVSWYQQTPGQGLQFLFEYFSETQRNKGNFPGRFSGRQFSNSRSEMNVSTLELGDSALYLCASSSQGYQETQYFGPGTRLLVL.